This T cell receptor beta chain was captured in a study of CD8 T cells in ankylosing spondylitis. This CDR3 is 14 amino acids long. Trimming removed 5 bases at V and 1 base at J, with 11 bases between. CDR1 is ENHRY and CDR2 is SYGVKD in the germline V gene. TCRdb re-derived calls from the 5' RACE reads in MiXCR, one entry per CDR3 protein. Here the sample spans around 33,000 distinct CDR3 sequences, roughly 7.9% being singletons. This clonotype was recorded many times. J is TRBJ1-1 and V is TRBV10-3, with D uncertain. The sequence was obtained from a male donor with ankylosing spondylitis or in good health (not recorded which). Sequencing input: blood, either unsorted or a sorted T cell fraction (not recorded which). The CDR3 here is CAISPSGGNTEAFF. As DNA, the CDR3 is TGTGCCATCAGTCCCTCAGGAGGGAACACTGAAGCTTTCTTT.